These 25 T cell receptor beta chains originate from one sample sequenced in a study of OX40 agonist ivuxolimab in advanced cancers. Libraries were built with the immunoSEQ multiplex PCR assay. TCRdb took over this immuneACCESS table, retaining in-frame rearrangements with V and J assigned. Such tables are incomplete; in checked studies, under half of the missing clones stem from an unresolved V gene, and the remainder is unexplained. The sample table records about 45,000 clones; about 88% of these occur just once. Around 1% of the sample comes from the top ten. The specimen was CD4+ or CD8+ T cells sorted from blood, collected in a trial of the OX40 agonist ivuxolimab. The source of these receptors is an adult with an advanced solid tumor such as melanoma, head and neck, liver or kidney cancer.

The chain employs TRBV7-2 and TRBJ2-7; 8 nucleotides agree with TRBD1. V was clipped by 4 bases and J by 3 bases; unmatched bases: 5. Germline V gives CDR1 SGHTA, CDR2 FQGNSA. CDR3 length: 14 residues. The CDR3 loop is CASSYLTGGYEQYF. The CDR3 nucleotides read TGTGCCAGCAGCTATTTAACAGGGGGCTACGAGCAGTACTTC.

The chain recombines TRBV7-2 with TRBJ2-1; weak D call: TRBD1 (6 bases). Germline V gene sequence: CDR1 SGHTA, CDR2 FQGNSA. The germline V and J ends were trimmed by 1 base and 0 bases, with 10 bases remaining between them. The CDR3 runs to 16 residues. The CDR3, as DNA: TGTGCCAGCAGCTTAGACCTGGACAGCTCCTACAATGAGCAGTTCTTC. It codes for CASSLDLDSSYNEQFF.

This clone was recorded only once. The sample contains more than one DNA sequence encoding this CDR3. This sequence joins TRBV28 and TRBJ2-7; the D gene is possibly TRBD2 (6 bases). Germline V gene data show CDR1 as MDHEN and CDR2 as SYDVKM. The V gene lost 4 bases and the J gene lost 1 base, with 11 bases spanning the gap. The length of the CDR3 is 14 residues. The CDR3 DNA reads TGTGCCAGCAGTTCCCCCGGACTATCCTACGAGCAGTACTTC. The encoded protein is CASSSPGLSYEQYF.

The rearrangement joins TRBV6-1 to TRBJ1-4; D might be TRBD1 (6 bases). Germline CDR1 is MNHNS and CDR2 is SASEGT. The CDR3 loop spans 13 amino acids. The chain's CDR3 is CARREGGNEKLFF. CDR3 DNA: TGTGCTAGGAGGGAAGGGGGTAATGAAAAACTGTTTTTT.

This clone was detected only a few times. In nucleotides, the CDR3 is TGTGCCAGCCAACACAGCAGTTTATGGGGTCCTGGCAGGGGCGGCAATCAGCCCCAGCATTTT. Translating it yields CASQHSSLWGPGRGGNQPQHF. The chain carries TRBV28 and TRBJ1-5, with TRBD1 as a possible D gene (6 bases). The CDR3 runs to 21 residues. Trimming took 8 bases from V and 2 from J, leaving 34 bases between them. From germline, CDR1 is MDHEN and CDR2 SYDVKM.

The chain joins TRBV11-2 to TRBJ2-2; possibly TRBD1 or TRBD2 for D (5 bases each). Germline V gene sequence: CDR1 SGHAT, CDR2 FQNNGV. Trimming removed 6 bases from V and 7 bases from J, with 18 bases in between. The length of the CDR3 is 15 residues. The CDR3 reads CASSTDGASGGELFF. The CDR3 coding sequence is TGTGCCAGCAGTACGGACGGGGCCTCGGGCGGGGAGCTGTTTTTT.

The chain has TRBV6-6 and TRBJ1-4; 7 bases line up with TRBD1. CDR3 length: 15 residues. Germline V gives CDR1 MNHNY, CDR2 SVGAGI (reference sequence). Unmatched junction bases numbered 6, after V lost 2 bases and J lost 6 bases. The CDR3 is CASSYPGQLDEKLFF. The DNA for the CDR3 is TGTGCCAGCAGTTACCCGGGACAGTTGGATGAAAAACTGTTTTTT.

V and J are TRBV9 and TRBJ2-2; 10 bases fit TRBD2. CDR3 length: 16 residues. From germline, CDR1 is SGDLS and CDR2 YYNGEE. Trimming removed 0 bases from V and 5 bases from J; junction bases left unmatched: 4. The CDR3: CASSVEGTSVTGELFF. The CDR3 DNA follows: TGTGCCAGCAGCGTAGAAGGGACTAGCGTGACCGGGGAGCTGTTTTTT. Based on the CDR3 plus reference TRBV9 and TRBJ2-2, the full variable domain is DSGVTQTPKHLITATGQRVTLRCSPRSGDLSVYWYQQSLDQGLQFLIQYYNGEERAKGNILERFSAQQFPDLHSELNLSSLELGDSALYFCASSVEGTSVTGELFFGEGSRLTVL.

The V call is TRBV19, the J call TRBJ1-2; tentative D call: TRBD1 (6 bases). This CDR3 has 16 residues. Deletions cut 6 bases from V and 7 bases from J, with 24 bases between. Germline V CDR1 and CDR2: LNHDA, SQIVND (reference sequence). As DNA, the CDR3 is TGTGCCAGTAGCCTACTAGGGGGGGCAAGCGGGAGTGGCTACACCTTC. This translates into CASSLLGGASGSGYTF.

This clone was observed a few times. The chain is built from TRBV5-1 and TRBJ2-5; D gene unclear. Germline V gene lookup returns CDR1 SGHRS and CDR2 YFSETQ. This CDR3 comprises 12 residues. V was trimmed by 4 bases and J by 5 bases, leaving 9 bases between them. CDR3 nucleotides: TGCGCCAGCAGCGAGAGACGGGAGACCCAGTACTTC. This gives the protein CASSERRETQYF.

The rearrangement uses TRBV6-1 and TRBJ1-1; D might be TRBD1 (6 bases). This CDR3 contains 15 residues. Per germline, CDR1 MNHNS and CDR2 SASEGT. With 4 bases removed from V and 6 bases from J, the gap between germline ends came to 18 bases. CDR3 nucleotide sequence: TGTGCCAGCAGTGTAGGTAAGGGGGGCCGCGCTGAAGCTTTCTTT. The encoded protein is CASSVGKGGRAEAFF.

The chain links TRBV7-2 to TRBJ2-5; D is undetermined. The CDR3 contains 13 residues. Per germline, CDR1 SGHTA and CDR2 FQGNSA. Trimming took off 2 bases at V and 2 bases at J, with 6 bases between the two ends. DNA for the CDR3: TGTGCCAGCAGCTTACAACGGCAAGAGACCCAGTACTTC. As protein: CASSLQRQETQYF.

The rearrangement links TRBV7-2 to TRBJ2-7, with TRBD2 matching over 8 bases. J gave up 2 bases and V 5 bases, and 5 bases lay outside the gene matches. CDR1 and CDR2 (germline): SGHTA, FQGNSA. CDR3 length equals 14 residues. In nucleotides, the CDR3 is TGTGCCAGCAGCCGGGGGGGGGAGACCTACGAGCAGTACTTC. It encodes CASSRGGETYEQYF.

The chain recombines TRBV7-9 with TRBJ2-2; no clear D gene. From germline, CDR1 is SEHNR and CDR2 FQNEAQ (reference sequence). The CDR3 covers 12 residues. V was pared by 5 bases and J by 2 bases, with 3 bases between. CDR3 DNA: TGTGCCAGCAGCCCAAACACCGGGGAGCTGTTTTTT. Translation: CASSPNTGELFF.

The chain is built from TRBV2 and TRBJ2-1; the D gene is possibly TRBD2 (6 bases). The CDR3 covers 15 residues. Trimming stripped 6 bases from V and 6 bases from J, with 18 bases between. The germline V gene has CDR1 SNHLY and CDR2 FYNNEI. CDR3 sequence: CASRRGRTTPNEQFF. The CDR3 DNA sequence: TGTGCCAGCAGGAGGGGACGGACTACTCCCAATGAGCAGTTCTTC. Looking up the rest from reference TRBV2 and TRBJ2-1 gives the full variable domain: EPEVTQTPSHQVTQMGQEVILRCVPISNHLYFYWYRQILGQKVEFLVSFYNNEISEKSEIFDDQFSVERPDGSNFTLKIRSTKLEDSAMYFCASRRGRTTPNEQFFGPGTRLTVL.

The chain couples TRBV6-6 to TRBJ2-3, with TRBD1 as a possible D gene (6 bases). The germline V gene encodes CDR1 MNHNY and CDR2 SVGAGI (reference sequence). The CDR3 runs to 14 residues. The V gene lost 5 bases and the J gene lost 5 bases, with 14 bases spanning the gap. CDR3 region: CASSDGTSIDTQYF. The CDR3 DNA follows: TGTGCCAGCAGTGACGGGACAAGTATAGATACGCAGTATTTT.

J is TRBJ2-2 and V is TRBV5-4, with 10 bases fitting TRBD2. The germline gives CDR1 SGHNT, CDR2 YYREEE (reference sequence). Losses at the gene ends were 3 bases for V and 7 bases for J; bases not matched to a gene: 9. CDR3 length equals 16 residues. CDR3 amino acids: CASSSSGSRSSGELFF. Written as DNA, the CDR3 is TGTGCCAGCAGCTCTAGCGGGAGCCGTTCCAGCGGGGAGCTGTTTTTT.

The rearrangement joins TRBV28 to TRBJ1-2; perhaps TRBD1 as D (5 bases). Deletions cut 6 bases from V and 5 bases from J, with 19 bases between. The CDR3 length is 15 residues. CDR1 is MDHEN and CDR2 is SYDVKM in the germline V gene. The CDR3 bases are TGTGCCAGCAGAGCTACCGGGACCCGAGGATATGGCTACACCTTC. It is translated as CASRATGTRGYGYTF.

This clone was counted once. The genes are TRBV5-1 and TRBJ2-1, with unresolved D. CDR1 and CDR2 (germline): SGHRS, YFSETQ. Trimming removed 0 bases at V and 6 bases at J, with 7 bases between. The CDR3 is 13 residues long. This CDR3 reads CASSLGTVNEQFF. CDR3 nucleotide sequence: TGCGCCAGCAGCTTGGGGACGGTCAATGAGCAGTTCTTC.

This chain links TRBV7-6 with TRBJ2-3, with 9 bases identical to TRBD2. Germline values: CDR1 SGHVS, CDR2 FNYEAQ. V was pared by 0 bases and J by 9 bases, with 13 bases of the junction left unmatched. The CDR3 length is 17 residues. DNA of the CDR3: TGTGCCAGCAGCTTAGCGTCGGCGGGGGGGGCGTTGAGGACGCAGTATTTT. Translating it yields CASSLASAGGALRTQYF.

CDR3 nucleotides: TGTGCCAGCAGCTTCGACAGCTACCAAAACATGAACACTGAAGCTTTCTTT. It specifies CASSFDSYQNMNTEAFF. V gene TRBV21-1 combines with J gene TRBJ1-1; TRBD1, the table's D call, was not compared with the DNA. TRBV21-1 is reported as a pseudogene. This CDR3 contains 17 residues.

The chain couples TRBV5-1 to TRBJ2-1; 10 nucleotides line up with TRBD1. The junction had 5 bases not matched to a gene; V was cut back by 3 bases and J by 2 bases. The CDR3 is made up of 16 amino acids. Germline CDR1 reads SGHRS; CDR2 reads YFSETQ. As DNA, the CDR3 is TGCGCCAGCAGCTGGGGGACAGGGGACCCCTACAATGAGCAGTTCTTC. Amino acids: CASSWGTGDPYNEQFF.

Here the CDR3 reads CASSLNSGDTQYF. CDR3 nucleotides: TGTGCCAGCAGCTTAAACAGCGGAGATACGCAGTATTTT. The chain joins TRBV7-3 to TRBJ2-3, with D perhaps TRBD2 (5 bases). CDR3 length: 13 residues. V lost 1 base and J lost 5, with 7 bases in between. Germline V CDR1 and CDR2: SGHTA, FQGTGA.

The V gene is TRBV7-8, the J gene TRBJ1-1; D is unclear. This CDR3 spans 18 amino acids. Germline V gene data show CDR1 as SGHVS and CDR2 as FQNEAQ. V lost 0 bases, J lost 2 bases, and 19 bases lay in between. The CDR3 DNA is TGTGCCAGCAGCTTAGCGCGGCGACTCCGCAATTCCAACACTGAAGCTTTCTTT. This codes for CASSLARRLRNSNTEAFF.

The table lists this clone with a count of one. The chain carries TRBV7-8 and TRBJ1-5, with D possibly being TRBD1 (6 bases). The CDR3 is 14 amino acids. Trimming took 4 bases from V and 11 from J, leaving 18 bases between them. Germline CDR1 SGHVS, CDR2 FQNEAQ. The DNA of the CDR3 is TGTGCCAGCAGCTCTAGCGGGGGCGGTGGGGCCCAGCATTTT. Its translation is CASSSSGGGGAQHF.